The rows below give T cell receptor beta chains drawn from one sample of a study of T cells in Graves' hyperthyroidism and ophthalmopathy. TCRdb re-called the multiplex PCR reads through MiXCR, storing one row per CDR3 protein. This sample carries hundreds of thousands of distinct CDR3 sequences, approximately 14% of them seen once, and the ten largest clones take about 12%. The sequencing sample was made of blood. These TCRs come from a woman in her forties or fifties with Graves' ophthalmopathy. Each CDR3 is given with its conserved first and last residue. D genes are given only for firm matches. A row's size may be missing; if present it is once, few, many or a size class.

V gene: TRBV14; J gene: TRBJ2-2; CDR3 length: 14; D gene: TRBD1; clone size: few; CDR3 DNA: TGTGCCAGCAGTCGGGACAGCGGCACCGGGGAGCTGTTTTTT; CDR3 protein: CASSRDSGTGELFF
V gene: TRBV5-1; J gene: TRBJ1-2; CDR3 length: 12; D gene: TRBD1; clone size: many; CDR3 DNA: TGCGCCAGCAGCTTCGGACAGGGGGGCTACACCTTC; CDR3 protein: CASSFGQGGYTF
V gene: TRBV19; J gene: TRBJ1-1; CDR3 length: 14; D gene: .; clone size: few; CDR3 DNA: TGTGCCAGTAGTATCGACAGGATGAACACTGAAGCTTTCTTT; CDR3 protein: CASSIDRMNTEAFF
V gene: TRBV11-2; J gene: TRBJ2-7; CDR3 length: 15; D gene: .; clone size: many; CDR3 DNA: TGTGCCAGCAGCTTAGGGGCCGACCCAGCCTACGAGCAGTACTTC; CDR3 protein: CASSLGADPAYEQYF
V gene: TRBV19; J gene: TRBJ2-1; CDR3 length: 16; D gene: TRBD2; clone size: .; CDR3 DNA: TGTGCCAGTAGTATACTCGGACTAGCGACCGACAATGAGCAGTTCTTC; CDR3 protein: CASSILGLATDNEQFF
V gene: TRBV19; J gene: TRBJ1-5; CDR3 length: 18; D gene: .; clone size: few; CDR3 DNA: TGTGCCAGTAGTACCCCGGTTAGAGATACCAATAGCAATCAGCCCCAGCATTTT; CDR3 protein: CASSTPVRDTNSNQPQHF
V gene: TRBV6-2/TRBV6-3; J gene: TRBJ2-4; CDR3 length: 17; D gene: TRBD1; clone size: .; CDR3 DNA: TGTGCCAGCACTGGGACAGGGAGGATGCGGACCAAAAACATTCAGTACTTC; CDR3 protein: CASTGTGRMRTKNIQYF
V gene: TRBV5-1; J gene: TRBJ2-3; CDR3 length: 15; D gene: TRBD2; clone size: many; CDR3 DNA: TGCGCCAGCAGAACGACTAGCGGGGGAACAGATACGCAGTATTTT; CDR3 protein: CASRTTSGGTDTQYF
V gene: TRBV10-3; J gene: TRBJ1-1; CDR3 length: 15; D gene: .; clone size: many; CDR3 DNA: TGTGCCATCAGTGAGTCGTACGGAATGAACACTGAAGCTTTCTTT; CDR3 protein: CAISESYGMNTEAFF
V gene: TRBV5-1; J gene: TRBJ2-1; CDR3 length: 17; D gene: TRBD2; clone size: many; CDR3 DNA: TGCGCCAGCAGCTTGGGTGGCGGGAGACCGTGGTTCAATGAGCAGTTCTTC; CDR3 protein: CASSLGGGRPWFNEQFF